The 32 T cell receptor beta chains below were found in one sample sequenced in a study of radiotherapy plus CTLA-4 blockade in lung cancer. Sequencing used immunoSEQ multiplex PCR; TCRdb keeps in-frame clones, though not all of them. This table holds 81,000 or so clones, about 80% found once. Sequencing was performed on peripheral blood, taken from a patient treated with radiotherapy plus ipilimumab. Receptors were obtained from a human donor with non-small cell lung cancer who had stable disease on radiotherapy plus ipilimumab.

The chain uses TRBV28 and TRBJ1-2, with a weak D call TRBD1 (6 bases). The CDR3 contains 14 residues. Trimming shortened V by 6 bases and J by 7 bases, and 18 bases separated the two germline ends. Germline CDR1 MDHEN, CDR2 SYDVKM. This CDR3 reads CASRLRGVIGGYTF. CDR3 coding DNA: TGTGCCAGCAGGCTCAGGGGAGTTATAGGTGGCTACACCTTC.

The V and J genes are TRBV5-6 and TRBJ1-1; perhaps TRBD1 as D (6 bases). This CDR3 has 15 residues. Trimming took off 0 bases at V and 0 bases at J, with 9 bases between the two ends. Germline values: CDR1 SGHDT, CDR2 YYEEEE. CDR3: CASSLVTGLNTEAFF. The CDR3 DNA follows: TGTGCCAGCAGCTTGGTAACAGGGTTGAACACTGAAGCTTTCTTT.

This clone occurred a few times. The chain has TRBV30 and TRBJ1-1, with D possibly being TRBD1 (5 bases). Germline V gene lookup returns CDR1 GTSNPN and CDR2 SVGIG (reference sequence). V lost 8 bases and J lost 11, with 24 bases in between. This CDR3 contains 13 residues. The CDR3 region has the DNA TGTGCCAGCCCCTCAACCGGGGCCATAGGGGCTTTCTTT. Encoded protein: CASPSTGAIGAFF.

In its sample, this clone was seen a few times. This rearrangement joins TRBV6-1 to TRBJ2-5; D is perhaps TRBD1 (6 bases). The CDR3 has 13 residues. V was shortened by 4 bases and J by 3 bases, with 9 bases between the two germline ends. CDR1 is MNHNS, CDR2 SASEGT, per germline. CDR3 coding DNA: TGTGCCAGCAGTGGGGGGCCAGAAGAGACCCAGTACTTC. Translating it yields CASSGGPEETQYF.

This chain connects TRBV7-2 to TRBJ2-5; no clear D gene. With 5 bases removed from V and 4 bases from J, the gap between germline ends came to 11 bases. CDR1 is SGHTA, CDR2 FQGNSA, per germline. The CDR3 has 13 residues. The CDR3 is CASSPRRRETQYF. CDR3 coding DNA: TGTGCCAGCAGCCCGCGCCGGAGAGAGACCCAGTACTTC.

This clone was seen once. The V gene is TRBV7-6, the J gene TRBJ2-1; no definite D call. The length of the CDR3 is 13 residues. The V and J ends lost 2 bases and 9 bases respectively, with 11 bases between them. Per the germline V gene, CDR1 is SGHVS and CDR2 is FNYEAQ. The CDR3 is CASSLISGGEQFF. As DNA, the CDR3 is TGTGCCAGCAGCTTAATCTCGGGTGGTGAGCAGTTCTTC. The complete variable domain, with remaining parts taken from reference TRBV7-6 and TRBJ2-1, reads GAGVSQSPRYKVTKRGQDVALRCDPISGHVSLYWYRQALGQGPEFLTYFNYEAQQDKSGLPNDRFSAERPEGSISTLTIQRTEQRDSAMYRCASSLISGGEQFFGPGTRLTVL.

In nucleotides, the CDR3 is TGCGCCAGCAGCTTGGATACGGTTAATTCACCCCTCCACTTT. It codes for CASSLDTVNSPLHF. V usage is TRBV5-1 and J usage is TRBJ1-6; unclear D gene. The V and J ends lost 0 bases and 6 bases respectively, with 7 bases between them. The CDR3 runs 14 residues. Germline lookup yields CDR1 SGHRS and CDR2 YFSETQ. Full variable domain (rest looked up from reference TRBV5-1 and TRBJ1-6): KAGVTQTPRYLIKTRGQQVTLSCSPISGHRSVSWYQQTPGQGLQFLFEYFSETQRNKGNFPGRFSGRQFSNSRSEMNVSTLELGDSALYLCASSLDTVNSPLHFGNGTRLTVT.

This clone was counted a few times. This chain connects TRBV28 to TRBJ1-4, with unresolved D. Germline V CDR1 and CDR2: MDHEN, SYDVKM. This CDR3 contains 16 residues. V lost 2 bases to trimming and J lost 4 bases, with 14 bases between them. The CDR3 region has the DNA TGTGCCAGCAGTTTAGAAGGGCCTGGTAGTAATGAAAAACTGTTTTTT. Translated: CASSLEGPGSNEKLFF.

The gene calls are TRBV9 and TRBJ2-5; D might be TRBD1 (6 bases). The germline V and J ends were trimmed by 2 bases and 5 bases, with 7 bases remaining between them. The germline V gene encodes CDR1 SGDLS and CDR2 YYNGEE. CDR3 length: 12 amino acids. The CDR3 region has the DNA TGTGCCAGCAGCGTGAGGGGGGAGACCCAGTACTTC. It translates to CASSVRGETQYF.

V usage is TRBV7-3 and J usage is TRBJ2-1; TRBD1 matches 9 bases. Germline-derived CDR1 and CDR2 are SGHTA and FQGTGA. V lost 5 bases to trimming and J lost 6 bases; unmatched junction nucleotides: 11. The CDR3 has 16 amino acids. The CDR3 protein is CASSPRGGTGRNEQFF. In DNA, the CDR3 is TGTGCCAGCAGCCCGAGGGGTGGGACAGGGCGCAATGAGCAGTTCTTC.

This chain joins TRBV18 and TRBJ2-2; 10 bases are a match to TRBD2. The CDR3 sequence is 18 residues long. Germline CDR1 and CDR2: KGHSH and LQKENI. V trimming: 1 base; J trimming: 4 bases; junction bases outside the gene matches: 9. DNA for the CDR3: TGTGCCAGCTCACCACTTTCTAGCGGGAGCGGCGGCACCGGGGAGCTGTTTTTT. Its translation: CASSPLSSGSGGTGELFF.

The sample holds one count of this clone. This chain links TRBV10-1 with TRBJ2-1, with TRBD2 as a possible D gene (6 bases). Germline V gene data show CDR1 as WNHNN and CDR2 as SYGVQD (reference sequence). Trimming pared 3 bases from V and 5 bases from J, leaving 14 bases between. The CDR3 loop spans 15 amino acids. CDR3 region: CASSEGDWRNNEQFF. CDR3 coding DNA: TGCGCCAGCAGTGAAGGGGACTGGAGAAACAATGAGCAGTTCTTC.

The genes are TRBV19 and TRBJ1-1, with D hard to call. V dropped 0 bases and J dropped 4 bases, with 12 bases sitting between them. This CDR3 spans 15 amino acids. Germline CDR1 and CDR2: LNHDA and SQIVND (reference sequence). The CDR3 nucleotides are TGTGCCAGTAGTATAGATGCGAACTTTCTCACTGAAGCTTTCTTT. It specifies CASSIDANFLTEAFF. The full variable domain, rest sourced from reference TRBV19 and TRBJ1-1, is DGGITQSPKYLFRKEGQNVTLSCEQNLNHDAMYWYRQDPGQGLRLIYYSQIVNDFQKGDIAEGYSVSREKKESFPLTVTSAQKNPTAFYLCASSIDANFLTEAFFGQGTRLTVV.

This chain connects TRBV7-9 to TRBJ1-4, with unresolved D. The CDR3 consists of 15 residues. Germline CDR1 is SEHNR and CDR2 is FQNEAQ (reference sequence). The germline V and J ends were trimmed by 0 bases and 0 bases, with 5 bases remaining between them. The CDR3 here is CASSLAAATNEKLFF. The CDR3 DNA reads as TGTGCCAGCAGCTTAGCGGCGGCAACTAATGAAAAACTGTTTTTT. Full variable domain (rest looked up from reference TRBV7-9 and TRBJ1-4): DTGVSQNPRHKITKRGQNVTFRCDPISEHNRLYWYRQTLGQGPEFLTYFQNEAQLEKSRLLSDRFSAERPKGSFSTLEIQRTEQGDSAMYLCASSLAAATNEKLFFGSGTQLSVL.

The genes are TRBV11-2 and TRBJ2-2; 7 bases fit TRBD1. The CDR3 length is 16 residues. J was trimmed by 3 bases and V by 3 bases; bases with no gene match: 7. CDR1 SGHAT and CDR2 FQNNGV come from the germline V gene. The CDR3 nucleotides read TGTGCCAGCAGCTTCCACCCGGGGACAGACACCGGGGAGCTGTTTTTT. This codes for CASSFHPGTDTGELFF.

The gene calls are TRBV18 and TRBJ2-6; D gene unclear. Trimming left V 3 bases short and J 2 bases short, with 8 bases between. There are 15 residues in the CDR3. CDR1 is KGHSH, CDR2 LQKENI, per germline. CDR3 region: CASSPAITGANVLTF. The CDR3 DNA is TGTGCCAGCTCACCCGCGATAACTGGGGCCAACGTCCTGACTTTC.

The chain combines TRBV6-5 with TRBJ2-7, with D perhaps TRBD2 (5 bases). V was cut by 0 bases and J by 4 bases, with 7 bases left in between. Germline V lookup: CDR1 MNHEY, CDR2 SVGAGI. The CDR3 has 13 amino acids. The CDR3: CASSYSAGYEQYF. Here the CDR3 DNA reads TGTGCCAGCAGTTACTCGGCGGGTTACGAGCAGTACTTC.

Here the CDR3 DNA reads TGTGCCAGCAGTCCCGGACGGGTTGAAGATACGCAGTATTTT. It is translated as CASSPGRVEDTQYF. This chain links TRBV27 with TRBJ2-3; D gene ambiguous. Trimming stripped 5 bases from V and 5 bases from J, with 14 bases between. Germline V lookup: CDR1 MNHEY, CDR2 SMNVEV (reference sequence). The CDR3 has 14 residues.

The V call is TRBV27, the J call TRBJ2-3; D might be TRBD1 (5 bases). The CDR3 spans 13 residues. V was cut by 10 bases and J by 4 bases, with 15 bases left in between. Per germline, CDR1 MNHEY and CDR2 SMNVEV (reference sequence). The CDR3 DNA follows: TGTGCCACCCTGGACAAAATGGCAGATACGCAGTATTTT. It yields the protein CATLDKMADTQYF.

CDR3 region: CASSLASGGADTQYF. CDR3 coding DNA: TGTGCCAGCAGCTTAGCTAGCGGGGGGGCAGATACGCAGTATTTT. The chain employs TRBV11-2 and TRBJ2-3; 12 bases agree with TRBD2. With 1 base clipped from V and 4 bases from J, the junction kept 0 bases outside the gene matches. CDR1 and CDR2 from the germline V gene are SGHAT and FQNNGV. This CDR3 has 15 amino acids.

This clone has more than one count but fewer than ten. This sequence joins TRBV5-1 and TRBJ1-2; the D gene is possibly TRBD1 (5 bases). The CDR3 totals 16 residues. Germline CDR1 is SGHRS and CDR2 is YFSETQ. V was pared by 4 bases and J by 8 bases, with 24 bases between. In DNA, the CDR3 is TGCGCCAGCAGCCCTAAGGAAGGAGGGACCCCGGCCGGCTACACCTTC. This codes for CASSPKEGGTPAGYTF.

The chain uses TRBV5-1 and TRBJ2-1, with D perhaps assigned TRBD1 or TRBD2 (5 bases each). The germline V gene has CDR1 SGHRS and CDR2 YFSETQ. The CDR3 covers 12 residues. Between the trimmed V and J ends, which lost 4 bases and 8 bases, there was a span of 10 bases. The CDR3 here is CASSGETDEQFF. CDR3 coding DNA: TGCGCCAGCAGCGGGGAGACAGATGAGCAGTTCTTC.

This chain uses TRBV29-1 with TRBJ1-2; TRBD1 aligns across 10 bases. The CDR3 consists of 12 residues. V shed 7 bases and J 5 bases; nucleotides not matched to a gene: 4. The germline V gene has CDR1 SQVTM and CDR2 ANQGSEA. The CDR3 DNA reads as TGCAGCGCTAGGACAGGGGGGTATGGCTACACCTTC. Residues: CSARTGGYGYTF.

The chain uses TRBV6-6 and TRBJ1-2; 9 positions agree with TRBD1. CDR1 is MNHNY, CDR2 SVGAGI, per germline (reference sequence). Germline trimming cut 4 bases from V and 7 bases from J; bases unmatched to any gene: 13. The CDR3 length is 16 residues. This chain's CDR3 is CASSSHRGGDRVGYTF. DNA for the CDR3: TGTGCCAGCAGTTCCCACCGGGGTGGGGACAGGGTTGGCTACACCTTC.

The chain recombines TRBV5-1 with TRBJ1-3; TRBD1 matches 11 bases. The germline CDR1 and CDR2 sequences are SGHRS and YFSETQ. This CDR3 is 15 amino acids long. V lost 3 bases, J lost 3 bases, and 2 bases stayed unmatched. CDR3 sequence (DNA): TGCGCCAGCAGCTCCGGGACAGGGGGTGGAAACACCATATATTTT. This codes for CASSSGTGGGNTIYF.

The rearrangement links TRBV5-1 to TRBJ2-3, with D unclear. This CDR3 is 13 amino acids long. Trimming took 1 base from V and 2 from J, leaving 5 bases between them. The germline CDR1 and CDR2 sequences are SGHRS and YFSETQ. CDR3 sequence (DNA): TGCGCCAGCAGCTTGTCCCTCACAGATACGCAGTATTTT. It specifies CASSLSLTDTQYF.

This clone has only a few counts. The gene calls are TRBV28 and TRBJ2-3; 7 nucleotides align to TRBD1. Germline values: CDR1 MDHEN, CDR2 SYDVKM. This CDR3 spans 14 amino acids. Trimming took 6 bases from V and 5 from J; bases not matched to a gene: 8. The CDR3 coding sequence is TGTGCCAGCAGGGGAAGGGGGCATGGAGATACGCAGTATTTT. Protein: CASRGRGHGDTQYF.

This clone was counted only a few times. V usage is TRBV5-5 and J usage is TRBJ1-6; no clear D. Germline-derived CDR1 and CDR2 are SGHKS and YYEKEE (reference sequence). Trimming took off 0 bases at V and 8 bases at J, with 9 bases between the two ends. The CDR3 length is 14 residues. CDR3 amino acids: CASSLGLRDSPLHF. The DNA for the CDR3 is TGTGCCAGCAGCTTGGGGTTACGGGATTCACCCCTCCACTTT.

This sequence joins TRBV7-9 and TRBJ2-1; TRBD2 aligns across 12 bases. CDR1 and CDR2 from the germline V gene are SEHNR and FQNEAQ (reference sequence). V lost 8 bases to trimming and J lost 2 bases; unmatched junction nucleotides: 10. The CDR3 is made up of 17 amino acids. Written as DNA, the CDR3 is TGTGCCAGCTTCGGCGCGGCTAGCGGGAGGGCCTACAATGAGCAGTTCTTC. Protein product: CASFGAASGRAYNEQFF.

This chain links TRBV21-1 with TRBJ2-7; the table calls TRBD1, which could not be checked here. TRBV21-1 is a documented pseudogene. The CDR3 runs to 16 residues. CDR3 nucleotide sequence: TGTGCCAGCAGCAAATTTCCGGTAGACAGGGACTACGAGCAGTACTTC. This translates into CASSKFPVDRDYEQYF.

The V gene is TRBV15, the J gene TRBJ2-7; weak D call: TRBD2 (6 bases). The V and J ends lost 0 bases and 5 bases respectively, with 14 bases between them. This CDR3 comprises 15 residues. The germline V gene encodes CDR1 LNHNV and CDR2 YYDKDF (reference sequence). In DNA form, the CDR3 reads TGTGCCACCAGCAGAGATTGGAGGGGCCCCCACGAGCAGTACTTC. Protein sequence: CATSRDWRGPHEQYF.

The chain's CDR3 is CASTGGRGTEAFF. For the CDR3, the DNA is TGTGCCAGCACCGGGGGTAGGGGCACTGAAGCTTTCTTT. The J gene is TRBJ1-1, the V gene TRBV28, with a tentative D call TRBD1 (5 bases). V lost 7 bases to trimming and J lost 4 bases, with 13 bases between them. CDR3 length: 13 amino acids. The germline V gene encodes CDR1 MDHEN and CDR2 SYDVKM.